This entry lists 3 T cell receptor beta chains sequenced from one sample in a study of OX40 agonist ivuxolimab in advanced cancers. TCRdb's table, derived via immunoSEQ multiplex PCR, lists solely in-frame clones and lacks some. The sample holds roughly 55,000 clones, approximately 80% seen once. The sequenced sample was CD4+ or CD8+ T cells sorted from blood, obtained in a trial of the OX40 agonist ivuxolimab. The receptors come from an adult with an advanced solid tumor such as melanoma, head and neck, liver or kidney cancer.

The rearrangement joins TRBV6-6 to TRBJ2-7, with TRBD1 matching over 7 bases. Germline CDR1 MNHNY, CDR2 SVGAGI (reference sequence). The CDR3 is 15 amino acids. The junction had 8 bases not matched to a gene; V was cut back by 2 bases and J by 4 bases. In DNA, the CDR3 is TGTGCCAGCAGTTACCCCACCGGGACAGTTTACGAGCAGTACTTC. It codes for CASSYPTGTVYEQYF.

V and J are TRBV9 and TRBJ1-2, with D possibly TRBD1 on 6 matching bases. The CDR3 extends over 14 amino acids. CDR1 and CDR2 from the germline V gene are SGDLS and YYNGEE. Trimming shortened V by 4 bases and J by 4 bases, and 14 bases separated the two germline ends. CDR3 amino acids: CASSLTGLTYGYTF. The CDR3 DNA is TGTGCCAGCAGCCTCACAGGGCTCACCTATGGCTACACCTTC. The variable domain in full, completed from reference TRBV9 and TRBJ1-2, reads DSGVTQTPKHLITATGQRVTLRCSPRSGDLSVYWYQQSLDQGLQFLIQYYNGEERAKGNILERFSAQQFPDLHSELNLSSLELGDSALYFCASSLTGLTYGYTFGSGTRLTVV.

In this sample, this clone is medium-sized. The chain combines TRBV5-4 with TRBJ2-7; either TRBD1 or TRBD2 may supply D (5 bases each). The CDR3 contains 13 residues. V was pared by 4 bases and J by 3 bases, with 11 bases between. From germline, CDR1 is SGHNT and CDR2 YYREEE (reference sequence). This chain's CDR3 is CASSLGTNYEQYF. CDR3 DNA: TGTGCCAGCAGCCTTGGGACCAACTACGAGCAGTACTTC.